Listed below are T cell receptor beta chains from one sample, sequenced in a study of shared clonotypes between healthy human individuals. The method was immunoSEQ multiplex PCR; TCRdb's version includes in-frame clones alone and lacks a portion of them. Counted here are some 1.5 million clones, 95% to 99% occurring once; the ten biggest clones make up around 0.45%. Sequenced: naive CD4+ T cells sorted from blood. These receptors came from a man under 40 in good health. CDR3s include the opening cysteine and the closing phenylalanine or tryptophan. Fields, in order: V gene, clone size, J gene, D gene, CDR3 DNA, CDR3 protein. The D gene is left open where the match is weak. Size tells how often a clone was seen (once, few, many) or the class of an expanded clone, and some rows leave it out.

>TRBV7-8|once|TRBJ2-3|TRBD2
TGTGCCAGCAGCTCAGAGACCACTAGCGGGAACACAGATACGCAGTATTTT
CASSSETTSGNTDTQYF
>TRBV9|.|TRBJ2-2|.
TGTGCCAGCAGCGCCCTTTGGGCGGACACCGGGGAGCTGTTTTTT
CASSALWADTGELFF
>TRBV5-5|once|TRBJ2-1|.
TGTGCCAGCAGCTTGGCGTGGGCCAATGAGCAGTTCTTC
CASSLAWANEQFF
>TRBV6-6|once|TRBJ2-1|TRBD2
TGTGCCAGCAGTTATTTCGGACTAGCGGGGCAGTTCTTC
CASSYFGLAGQFF
>TRBV2|.|TRBJ1-4|.
TGTGCCAGCAGTGATGGGCCTAATGAAAAACTGTTTTTT
CASSDGPNEKLFF
>TRBV18|.|TRBJ2-5|TRBD2
TGTGCCAGCTCACCCAGCGGGGACCAAGAGACCCAGTACTTC
CASSPSGDQETQYF
>TRBV28|.|TRBJ1-2|.
TGTGCCAGCAGTTTGGGGTTCGGGGGCTACACCTTC
CASSLGFGGYTF
>TRBV4-1|.|TRBJ1-1|.
TGCGCCAGCAGCCATATTAGTCAAATGAACACTGAAGCTTTCTTT
CASSHISQMNTEAFF
>TRBV30|.|TRBJ1-1|.
TGTGCCTGGAGGGGAGGATCGTGGGAAACTTTCTTT
CAWRGGSWETFF
>TRBV9|.|TRBJ2-3|TRBD2
TGTGCCAGCAGCGGGACTAGCGGGAGTTTGGGGTATACGCAGTATTTT
CASSGTSGSLGYTQYF
>TRBV19|.|TRBJ1-2|.
TGTGCCACCAACAACGGACTGGATGGCTACACCTTC
CATNNGLDGYTF
>TRBV9|.|TRBJ2-1|.
TGTGCCAGCAGCGTAGTGTCTAGTGGGGGTGAGCAGTTCTTC
CASSVVSSGGEQFF
>TRBV14|.|TRBJ2-7|.
TGTGCCAGCAGCCCATGGACCGGCGAGCAGTACTTC
CASSPWTGEQYF
>TRBV9|.|TRBJ2-1|TRBD1
TGTGCCAGCACTACAGGGGGCGCCTCGGACAATGAGCAGTTCTTC
CASTTGGASDNEQFF
>TRBV15|.|TRBJ1-5|.
TGTGCCACCAGCAGAGATTCCCATCAGCCCCAGCATTTT
CATSRDSHQPQHF
>TRBV5-5|once|TRBJ2-7|TRBD1
TGTGCCAGCAGCTATTTAGCCGGGACAGGGCGAGACGAGCAGTACTTC
CASSYLAGTGRDEQYF
>TRBV7-9|.|TRBJ2-7|TRBD1
TGTGCCAGCAGCCCCTGGACAGGACAACCTACGAAGCAGTACTTC
CASSPWTGQPTKQYF
>TRBV18|.|TRBJ1-3|TRBD1
TGTGCCAGCTCACTCGGACAGGGGGCCGGAAACACCATATATTTT
CASSLGQGAGNTIYF